These T cell receptor beta chains were read from a single sample in a study of blood T cell repertoires in COVID-19. Only in-frame clones appear in the TCRdb table, and some are missing; sequencing was by immunoSEQ multiplex PCR. The table includes about 320,000 clones, over 85% detected once. Sequenced input: PBMCs or T cells enriched from blood (not recorded which). These receptors originate from a man aged 55 to 69 who had recovered from COVID-19. Each CDR3 is given with its conserved first and last residue. D genes are given only for firm matches. Rows give clone size only sometimes, using once, few, many, or a class for an expanded clone.

TRBV7-9	TRBJ1-6	NA	NA	TGTGCCAGCAGCCCGTCTTACCTCCACTTT	CASSPSYLHF
TRBV11-3	TRBJ2-1	NA	NA	TGTGCCAGCAGCTTGCCGGTAGGAAGGGGTGAGCAGTTCTTC	CASSLPVGRGEQFF
TRBV9	TRBJ2-2	NA	NA	TGTGCCAGCAGCGTAAGATCGAAGGGGCGCCTCGGGGAGCTGTTTTTT	CASSVRSKGRLGELFF
TRBV13	TRBJ1-2	NA	TRBD1	TGTGCCAGCAGCTTAGGCCACGGACAGGGAGACTATGGCTACACCTTC	CASSLGHGQGDYGYTF
TRBV19	TRBJ1-5	NA	TRBD1	TGTGCCAGTAGCAGACAGGGACAGGGAGAACAGCCCCAGCATTTT	CASSRQGQGEQPQHF
TRBV5-8	TRBJ1-2	NA	NA	TGTGCCAGCAGCCTAGTCGGCAGGGTGGACGGCTACACCTTC	CASSLVGRVDGYTF
TRBV2	TRBJ1-4	NA	NA	TGTGCCAGCAGGCTCGCCGCCGGACAGAATGAAAAACTGTTTTTT	CASRLAAGQNEKLFF
TRBV19	TRBJ2-7	NA	NA	TGTGCCAGTAGTTTGTATTATGGGGGCACTTACGAGCAGTACTTC	CASSLYYGGTYEQYF
TRBV12-2	TRBJ2-5	once	NA	TGTGCAAGTCGCTTAGTGGTGGGGAGGCTAGCGGGAGGGCACCTTGGGCAAGAGACCCAGTACTTC	CASRLVVGRLAGGHLGQETQYF
TRBV10-3	TRBJ2-3	NA	TRBD1	TGTGCCATCAGTGGGGATGACAGGGGTAACCGAAATACGCAGTATTTT	CAISGDDRGNRNTQYF
TRBV10-2	TRBJ2-7	NA	TRBD1	TGCGCCAGCTTGGGGGACAGTTACGAGCAGTACTTC	CASLGDSYEQYF
TRBV7-8	TRBJ1-1	NA	NA	TGTGCCAGCAGCTCCCCACCAAGGGCCGGAACGGGGGCTTTCTTT	CASSSPPRAGTGAFF
TRBV11-1	TRBJ1-6	NA	TRBD1	TGTGCCACCGGGACAGGCGATAATTCACCCCTCCACTTT	CATGTGDNSPLHF
TRBV5-6	TRBJ1-3	few	TRBD1	TGTGCCAGCAACAACAGGGGACCTGGAAACACCATATATTTT	CASNNRGPGNTIYF
TRBV7-2	TRBJ2-5	NA	NA	TGTGCCAGCAGCTTAGCTGGGCGAGGGGAGACCCAGTACTTC	CASSLAGRGETQYF
TRBV5-1	TRBJ2-6	NA	NA	TGCGCCAGCAGTCAAACCCCAGGGCCTGGGGCCAACGTCCTGACTTTC	CASSQTPGPGANVLTF
TRBV29-1	TRBJ1-2	NA	NA	TGCAGCGTTGACAGGGTCCTAACCCGCCCCGTGGACTACACCTTC	CSVDRVLTRPVDYTF
TRBV6-2/TRBV6-3	TRBJ1-2	NA	NA	TGTGCCAGCAGTTTCTCCGAGGGTTATGGCTATGGCTACACCTTC	CASSFSEGYGYGYTF
TRBV5-4	TRBJ2-3	NA	TRBD2	TGTGCCAGCAGCAGGACTAGCGGGGGGGAGGCGACAGATACGCAGTATTTT	CASSRTSGGEATDTQYF
TRBV7-2	TRBJ2-5	NA	TRBD1	TGTGCCAGCAGCCTGACCGGGACAGGGCTTGGGGAGACCCAGTACTTC	CASSLTGTGLGETQYF
TRBV5-4	TRBJ2-3	NA	TRBD2	TGTGCCAGCAGCCCTCTTACTAGCGTAATTACAGATACGCAGTATTTT	CASSPLTSVITDTQYF
TRBV27	TRBJ1-5	NA	NA	TGTGCCAGCAGTCCCGCGCTAGGCAATCAGCCCCAGCATTTT	CASSPALGNQPQHF
TRBV11-3	TRBJ2-5	NA	NA	TGTGCCAGCAGCTTACGGTGGGAGACCCAGTACTTC	CASSLRWETQYF
TRBV11-3	TRBJ2-1	NA	TRBD2	TGTGCCAGCAGCTCTGGACTAGCGGGCCCGGTATTCTCCTACAATGAGCAGTTCTTC	CASSSGLAGPVFSYNEQFF